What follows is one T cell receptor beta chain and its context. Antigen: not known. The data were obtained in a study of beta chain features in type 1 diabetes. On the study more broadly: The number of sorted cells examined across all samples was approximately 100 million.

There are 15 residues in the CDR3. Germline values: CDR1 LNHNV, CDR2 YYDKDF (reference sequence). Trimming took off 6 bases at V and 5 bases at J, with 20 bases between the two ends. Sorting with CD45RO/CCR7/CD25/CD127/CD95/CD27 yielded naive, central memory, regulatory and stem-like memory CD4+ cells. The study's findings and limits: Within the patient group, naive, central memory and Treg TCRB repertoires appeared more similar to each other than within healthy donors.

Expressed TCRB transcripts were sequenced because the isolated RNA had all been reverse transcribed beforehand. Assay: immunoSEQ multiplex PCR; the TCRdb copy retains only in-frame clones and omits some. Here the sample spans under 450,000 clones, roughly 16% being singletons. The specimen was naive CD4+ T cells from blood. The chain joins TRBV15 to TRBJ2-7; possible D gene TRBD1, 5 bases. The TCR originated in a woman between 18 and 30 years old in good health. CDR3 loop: CATSEGALFLDEQYF. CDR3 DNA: TGTGCCACCAGTGAAGGGGCCCTATTCTTGGACGAGCAGTACTTC.